This T cell receptor beta chain was identified in a study of shared clonotypes between healthy human individuals. A remark on this clone: Its specificity is unknown.

Germline V gives CDR1 SQVTM, CDR2 ANQGSEA. V dropped 7 bases and J dropped 6 bases, with 12 bases sitting between them. The CDR3 runs to 12 residues. Within Nashville, Tennessee resided all donors, each a Caucasian adult. Replicate PCRs run on unsorted PBMC used 300 ng DNA, which was around 30,000 T cell genomes. The assay was immunoSEQ multiplex PCR, and TCRdb's table has in-frame clones only and misses some. The table includes around 510,000 clones, about 80% detected once. Overall study results and limits: The diversity represented, both genetic and in exposure history, was limited by few donors. Sampling was confined to blood; repertoires within tissues likely differ.

The clonotype was recovered from a woman aged 40 to 50 in good health. Some clones in this sample may be carry-over from other donors' samples. This chain connects TRBV29-1 to TRBJ1-4; D unclear. The source material was PBMCs. The CDR3 DNA sequence: TGCAGCGCCCCGGACGGGGATGAAAAACTGTTTTTT. Its protein product is CSAPDGDEKLFF.